This paragraph reports one T cell receptor (beta chain). Germline loops: CDR1 SNHLY, CDR2 FYNNEI. This CDR3 contains 13 residues. V shed 4 bases, J shed 5 bases, and the junction held 3 bases outside the gene matches. In the source study's methods: Amplified reference gene primers provided the basis for estimating nucleated cell counts. Clones were sequenced by immunoSEQ multiplex PCR, and TCRdb holds only the in-frame ones, with some missing. V, J and clone size reflect that table, while D and trimming were determined from the DNA. Counted here are around 150,000 clones, roughly 88% occurring once; the ten biggest clones make up about 5%. Exposed volunteers were people who met a COVID-19 case within 2 weeks before study entry. These data originate in a study of blood T cell repertoires in COVID-19. Study-level information: Whether acute or convalescent, the COVID-19 samples came from the United States, Italy and Spain. The cDNA or gDNA used as material had been derived from T cells, B-cell-depleted T cells, or PBMCs.

The sequencing sample was made of PBMCs or T cells enriched from blood (not recorded which). This chain uses TRBV2 with TRBJ1-2, with TRBD1 matching over 8 bases. The TCR originated in a man in his sixties or seventies who had been exposed to COVID-19. CDR3 sequence reads: CASSGQGQYGYTF. In DNA, the CDR3 is TGTGCCAGCAGTGGACAGGGGCAATATGGCTACACCTTC.